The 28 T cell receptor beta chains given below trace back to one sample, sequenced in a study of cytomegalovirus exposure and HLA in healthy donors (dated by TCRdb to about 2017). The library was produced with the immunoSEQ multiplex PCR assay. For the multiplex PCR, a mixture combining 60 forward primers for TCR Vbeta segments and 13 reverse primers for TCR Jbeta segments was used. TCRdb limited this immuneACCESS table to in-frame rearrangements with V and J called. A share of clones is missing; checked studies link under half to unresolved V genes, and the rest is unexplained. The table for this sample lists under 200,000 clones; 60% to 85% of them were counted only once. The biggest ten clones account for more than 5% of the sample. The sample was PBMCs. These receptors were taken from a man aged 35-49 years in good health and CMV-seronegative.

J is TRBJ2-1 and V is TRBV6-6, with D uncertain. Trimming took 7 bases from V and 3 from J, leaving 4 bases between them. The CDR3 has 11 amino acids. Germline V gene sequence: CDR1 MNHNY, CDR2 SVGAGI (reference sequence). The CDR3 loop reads CASNNYNEQFF. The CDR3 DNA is TGTGCCAGCAATAACTACAATGAGCAGTTCTTC.

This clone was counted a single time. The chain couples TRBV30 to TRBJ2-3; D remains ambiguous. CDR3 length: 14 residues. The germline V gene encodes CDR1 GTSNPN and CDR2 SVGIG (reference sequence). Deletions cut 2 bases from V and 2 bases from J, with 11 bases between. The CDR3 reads CAWSYNSHTDTQYF. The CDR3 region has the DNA TGTGCCTGGAGTTATAACAGTCACACAGATACGCAGTATTTT.

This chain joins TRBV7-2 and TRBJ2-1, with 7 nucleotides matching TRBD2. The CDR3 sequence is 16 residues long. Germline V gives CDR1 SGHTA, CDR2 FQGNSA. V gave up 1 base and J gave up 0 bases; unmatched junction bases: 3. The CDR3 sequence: CASSLGAGSSYNEQFF. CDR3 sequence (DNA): TGTGCCAGCAGCTTAGGAGCGGGGAGCTCCTACAATGAGCAGTTCTTC.

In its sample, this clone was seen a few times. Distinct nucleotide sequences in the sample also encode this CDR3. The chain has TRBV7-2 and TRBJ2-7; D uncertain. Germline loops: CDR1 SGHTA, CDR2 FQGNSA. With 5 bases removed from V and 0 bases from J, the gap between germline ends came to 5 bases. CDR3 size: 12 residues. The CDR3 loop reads CASSPSSYEQYF. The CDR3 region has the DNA TGTGCCAGCAGCCCTAGCTCCTACGAGCAGTACTTC.

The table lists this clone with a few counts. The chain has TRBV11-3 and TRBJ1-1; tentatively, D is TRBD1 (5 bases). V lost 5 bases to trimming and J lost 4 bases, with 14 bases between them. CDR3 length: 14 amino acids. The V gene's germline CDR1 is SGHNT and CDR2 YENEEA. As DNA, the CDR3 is TGTGCCAGCAGCCAAAGGCGACAGAGCACTGAAGCTTTCTTT. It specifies CASSQRRQSTEAFF.

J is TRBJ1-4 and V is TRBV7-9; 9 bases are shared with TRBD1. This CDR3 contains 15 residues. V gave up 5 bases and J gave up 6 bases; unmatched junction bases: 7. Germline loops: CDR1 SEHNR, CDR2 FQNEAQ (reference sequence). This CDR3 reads CASSAIGDRDEKLFF. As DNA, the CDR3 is TGTGCCAGCAGCGCAATAGGGGACAGGGATGAAAAACTGTTTTTT. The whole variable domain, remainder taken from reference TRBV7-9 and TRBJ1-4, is DTGVSQNPRHKITKRGQNVTFRCDPISEHNRLYWYRQTLGQGPEFLTYFQNEAQLEKSRLLSDRFSAERPKGSFSTLEIQRTEQGDSAMYLCASSAIGDRDEKLFFGSGTQLSVL.

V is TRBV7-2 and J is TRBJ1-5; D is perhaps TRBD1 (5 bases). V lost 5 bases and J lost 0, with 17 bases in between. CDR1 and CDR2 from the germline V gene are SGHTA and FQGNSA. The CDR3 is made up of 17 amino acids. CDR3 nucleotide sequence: TGTGCCAGCAGCCCCCCCCGCGGGGCGTTTAGCAATCAGCCCCAGCATTTT. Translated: CASSPPRGAFSNQPQHF.

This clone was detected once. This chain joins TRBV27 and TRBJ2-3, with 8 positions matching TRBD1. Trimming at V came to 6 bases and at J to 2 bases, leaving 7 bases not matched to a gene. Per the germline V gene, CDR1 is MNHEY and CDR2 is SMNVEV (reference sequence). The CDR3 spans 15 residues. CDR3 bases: TGTGCCAGCAGCCCTTACAGGGGGATCACAGATACGCAGTATTTT. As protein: CASSPYRGITDTQYF.

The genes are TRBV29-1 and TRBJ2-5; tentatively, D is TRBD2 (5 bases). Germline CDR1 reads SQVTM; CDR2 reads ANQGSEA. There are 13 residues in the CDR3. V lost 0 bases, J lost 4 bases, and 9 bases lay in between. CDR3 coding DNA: TGCAGCGTTGAAGAGATCCGGGGAGAGACCCAGTACTTC. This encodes CSVEEIRGETQYF.

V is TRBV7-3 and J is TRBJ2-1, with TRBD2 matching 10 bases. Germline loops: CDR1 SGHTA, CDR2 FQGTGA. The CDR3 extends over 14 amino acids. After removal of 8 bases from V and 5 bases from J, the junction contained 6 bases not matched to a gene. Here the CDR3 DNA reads TGTGCCAGCGCAAGTAGCGGGAGGAACAATGAGCAGTTCTTC. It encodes CASASSGRNNEQFF.

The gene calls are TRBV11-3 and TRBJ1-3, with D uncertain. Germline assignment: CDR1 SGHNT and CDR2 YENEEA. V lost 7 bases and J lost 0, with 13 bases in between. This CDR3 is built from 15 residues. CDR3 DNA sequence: TGTGCCAGCACCACCACTTGGGCCTCTGGAAACACCATATATTTT. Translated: CASTTTWASGNTIYF.

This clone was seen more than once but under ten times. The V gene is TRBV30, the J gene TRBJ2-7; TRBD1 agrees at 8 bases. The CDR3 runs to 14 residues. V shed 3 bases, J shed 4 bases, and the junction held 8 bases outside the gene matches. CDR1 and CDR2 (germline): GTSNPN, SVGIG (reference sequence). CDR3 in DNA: TGTGCCTGGAGCCTAGGACAGGGAGGATACGAGCAGTACTTC. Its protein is CAWSLGQGGYEQYF.

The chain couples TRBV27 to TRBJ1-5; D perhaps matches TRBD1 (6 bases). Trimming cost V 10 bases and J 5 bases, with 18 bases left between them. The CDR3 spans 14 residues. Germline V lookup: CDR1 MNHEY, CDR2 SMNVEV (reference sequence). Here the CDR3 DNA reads TGTGCCACACGGCCCCAGGGGCCCCATCAGCCCCAGCATTTT. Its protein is CATRPQGPHQPQHF.

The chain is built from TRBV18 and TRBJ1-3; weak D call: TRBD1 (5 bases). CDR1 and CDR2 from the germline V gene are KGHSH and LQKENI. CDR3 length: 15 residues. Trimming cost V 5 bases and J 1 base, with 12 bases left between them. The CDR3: CASSGGTESGNTIYF. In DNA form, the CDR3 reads TGTGCCAGCTCAGGAGGGACCGAGTCTGGAAACACCATATATTTT.

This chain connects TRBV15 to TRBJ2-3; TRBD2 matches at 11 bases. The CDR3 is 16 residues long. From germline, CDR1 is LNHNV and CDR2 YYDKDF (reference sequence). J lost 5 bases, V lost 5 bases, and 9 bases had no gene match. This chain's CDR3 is CATSPMLAGGIDTQYF. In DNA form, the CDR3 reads TGTGCCACCAGCCCCATGCTAGCGGGGGGAATAGATACGCAGTATTTT.

The CDR3 DNA is TGTGCCAGCAGCTTAGGGGGACTAGCGGACACAGATACGCAGTATTTT. Translating it yields CASSLGGLADTDTQYF. The chain employs TRBV7-2 and TRBJ2-3, with TRBD2 identical over 11 bases. The CDR3 contains 16 residues. Germline V lookup: CDR1 SGHTA, CDR2 FQGNSA. Trimming at V came to 1 base and at J to 2 bases, leaving 2 bases not matched to a gene.

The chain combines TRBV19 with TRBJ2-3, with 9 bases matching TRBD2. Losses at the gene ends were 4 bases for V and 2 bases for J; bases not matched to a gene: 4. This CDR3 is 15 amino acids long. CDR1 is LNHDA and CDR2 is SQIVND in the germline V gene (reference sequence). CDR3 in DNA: TGTGCCAGTAGTAAGCGGGAGGTCAACACAGATACGCAGTATTTT. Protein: CASSKREVNTDTQYF.

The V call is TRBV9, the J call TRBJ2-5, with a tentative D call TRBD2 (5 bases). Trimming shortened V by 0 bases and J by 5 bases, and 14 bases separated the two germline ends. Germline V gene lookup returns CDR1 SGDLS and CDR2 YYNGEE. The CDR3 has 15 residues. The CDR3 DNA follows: TGTGCCAGCAGCGTAGTAGTAGCGCCTGGGGAGACCCAGTACTTC. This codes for CASSVVVAPGETQYF.

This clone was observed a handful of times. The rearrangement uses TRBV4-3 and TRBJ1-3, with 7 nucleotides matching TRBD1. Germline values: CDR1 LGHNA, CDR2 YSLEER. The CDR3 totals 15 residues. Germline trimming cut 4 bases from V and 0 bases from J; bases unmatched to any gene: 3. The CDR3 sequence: CASSPTGISGNTIYF. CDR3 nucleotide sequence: TGCGCCAGCAGCCCGACAGGGATCTCTGGAAACACCATATATTTT.

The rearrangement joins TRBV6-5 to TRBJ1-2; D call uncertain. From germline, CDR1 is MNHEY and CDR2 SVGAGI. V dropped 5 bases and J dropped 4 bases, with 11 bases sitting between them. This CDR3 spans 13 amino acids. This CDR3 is CASSLRVAYGYTF. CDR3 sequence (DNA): TGTGCCAGCAGTCTACGGGTGGCCTATGGCTACACCTTC.

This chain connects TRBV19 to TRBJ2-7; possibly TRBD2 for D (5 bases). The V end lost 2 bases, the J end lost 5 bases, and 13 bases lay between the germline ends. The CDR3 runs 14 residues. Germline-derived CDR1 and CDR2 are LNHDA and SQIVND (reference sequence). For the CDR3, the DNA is TGTGCCAGTAGTATACTAGGGTTCGGGGACGAGCAGTACTTC. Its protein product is CASSILGFGDEQYF.

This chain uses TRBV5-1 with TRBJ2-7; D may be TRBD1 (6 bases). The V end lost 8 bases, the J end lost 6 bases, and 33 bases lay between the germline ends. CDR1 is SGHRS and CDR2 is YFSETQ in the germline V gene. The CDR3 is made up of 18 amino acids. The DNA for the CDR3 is TGCGCCAGACAAGCACGGGACACCACAGGGTTATCCCCCTGCGAGCAGTACTTC. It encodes CARQARDTTGLSPCEQYF.

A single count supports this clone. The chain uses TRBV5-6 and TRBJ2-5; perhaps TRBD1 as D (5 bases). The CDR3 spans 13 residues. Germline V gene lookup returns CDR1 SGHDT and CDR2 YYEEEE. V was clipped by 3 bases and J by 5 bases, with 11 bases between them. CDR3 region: CASSSQGIETQYF. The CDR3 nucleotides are TGTGCCAGCAGCTCCCAGGGAATCGAGACCCAGTACTTC.

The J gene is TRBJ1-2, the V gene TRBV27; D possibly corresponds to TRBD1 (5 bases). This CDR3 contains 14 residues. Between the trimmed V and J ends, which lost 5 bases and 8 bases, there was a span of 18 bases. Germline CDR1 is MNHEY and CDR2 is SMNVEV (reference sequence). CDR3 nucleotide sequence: TGTGCCAGCAGTCCCGCGGGACCGCTCGGGGGCTACACCTTC. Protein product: CASSPAGPLGGYTF.

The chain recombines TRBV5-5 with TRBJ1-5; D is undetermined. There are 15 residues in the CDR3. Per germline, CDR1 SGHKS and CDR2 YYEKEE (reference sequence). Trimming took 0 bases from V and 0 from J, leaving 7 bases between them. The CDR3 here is CASSLDGYSNQPQHF. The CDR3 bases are TGTGCCAGCAGCTTGGACGGTTATAGCAATCAGCCCCAGCATTTT.

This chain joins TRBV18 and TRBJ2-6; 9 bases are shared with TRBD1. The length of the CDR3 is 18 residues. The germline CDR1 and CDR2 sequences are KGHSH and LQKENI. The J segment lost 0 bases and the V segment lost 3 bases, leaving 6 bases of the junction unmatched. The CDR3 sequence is CASSPWDRANSGANVLTF. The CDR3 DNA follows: TGTGCCAGCTCACCTTGGGACAGGGCGAACTCTGGGGCCAACGTCCTGACTTTC.

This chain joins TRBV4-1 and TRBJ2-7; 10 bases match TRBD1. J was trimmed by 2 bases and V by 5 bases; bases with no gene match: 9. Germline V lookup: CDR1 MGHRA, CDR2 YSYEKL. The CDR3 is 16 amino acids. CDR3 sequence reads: CASSTRPGQGTYEQYF. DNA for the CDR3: TGCGCCAGCAGCACGCGACCGGGACAGGGGACCTACGAGCAGTACTTC.

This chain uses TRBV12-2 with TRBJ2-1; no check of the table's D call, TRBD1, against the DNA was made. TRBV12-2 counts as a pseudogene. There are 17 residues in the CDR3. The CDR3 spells CASRTRTGPRSYNEQFF. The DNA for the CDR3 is TGTGCAAGTCGGACCCGGACAGGGCCCCGCTCCTACAATGAGCAGTTCTTC.